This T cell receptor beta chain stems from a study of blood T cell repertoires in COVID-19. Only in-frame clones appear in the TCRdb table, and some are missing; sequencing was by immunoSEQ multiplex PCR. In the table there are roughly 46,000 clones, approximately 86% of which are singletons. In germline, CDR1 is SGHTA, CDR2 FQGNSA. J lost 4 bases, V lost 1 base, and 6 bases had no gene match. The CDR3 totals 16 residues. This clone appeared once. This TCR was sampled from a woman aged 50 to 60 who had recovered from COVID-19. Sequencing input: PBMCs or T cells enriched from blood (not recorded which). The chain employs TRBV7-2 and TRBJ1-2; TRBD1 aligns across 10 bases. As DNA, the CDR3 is TGTGCCAGCAGCTTAGGGGGGACAGGGGCGGCCTATGGCTACACCTTC. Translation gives CASSLGGTGAAYGYTF.